The present entry profiles one TCR beta chain with its context. Per the original data handling: How many nucleated cells were present was estimated from reference gene primer amplification. Using immunoSEQ multiplex PCR, the repertoire was profiled, and TCRdb retains in-frame clones only, with some absent. The DNA gave D and trimming, while V, J and clone size come from that table. The data hold more than 50,000 clones, with 82% observed a single time. The entry originates in a study of blood T cell repertoires in COVID-19. For the study at large: Both acute and convalescent COVID-19 samples were obtained from the United States, Italy and Spain. PBMCs, B-cell-depleted T cells, or T cells were the source of the cDNA or gDNA that made up the material.

The CDR3 is 13 residues long. V dropped 5 bases and J dropped 10 bases, with 15 bases sitting between them. Germline V gene data show CDR1 as SGHTA and CDR2 as FQGNSA. This receptor was taken from a human donor in a cohort sampled during active COVID-19. The chain employs TRBV7-2 and TRBJ2-1; a possible D gene is TRBD1 (5 bases). Sequencing used peripheral blood. The CDR3 sequence: CASSLFQGGEQFF. The DNA of the CDR3 is TGTGCCAGCAGCCTATTTCAGGGCGGAGAGCAGTTCTTC.